This is a list of T cell receptor beta chains from one sample in a study of cytomegalovirus exposure and HLA in healthy donors. Sequencing used immunoSEQ multiplex PCR; TCRdb keeps in-frame clones, though not all of them. The sample holds tens of thousands of clones, 65% to 75% seen once. Sample: PBMCs. Receptors were obtained from a man aged 45-60 years in good health and CMV-seropositive. CDR3s include the opening cysteine and the closing phenylalanine or tryptophan. The D gene is left open where the match is weak. Clone size is shown for a subset of rows, as once, few, many or a class of expanded clone.

j_call clone_size v_call d_call cdr3_aa cdr3_nt
TRBJ2-7 - TRBV6-5 TRBD2 CASSQTSDSYEQYF TGTGCCAGCAGCCAGACTAGCGACTCCTACGAGCAGTACTTC
TRBJ1-1 - TRBV2 TRBD1 CASTMTGANTEAFF TGTGCCAGCACCATGACAGGGGCGAACACTGAAGCTTTCTTT
TRBJ1-1 - TRBV9 TRBD1 CASSTRDREDTEAFF TGTGCCAGCAGCACCCGGGACAGGGAGGACACTGAAGCTTTCTTT
TRBJ2-1 - TRBV14 - CASSQVYRVEQFF TGTGCCAGCAGCCAAGTATACAGGGTTGAGCAGTTCTTC
TRBJ2-7 few TRBV30 TRBD2 CALRTSGFTYEQYF TGTGCCTTAAGGACTAGCGGGTTCACCTACGAGCAGTACTTC
TRBJ2-5 - TRBV27 TRBD2 CASSPYSTSGTPQETQYF TGTGCCAGCAGCCCATACTCTACTAGCGGGACGCCGCAAGAGACCCAGTACTTC
TRBJ2-2 - TRBV18 - CASSPTQADTGELFF TGTGCCAGCTCACCAACACAGGCTGACACCGGGGAGCTGTTTTTT
TRBJ1-5 - TRBV19 - CASREQGSSGAQHF TGTGCCAGTAGGGAGCAGGGGAGCTCCGGGGCCCAGCATTTT
TRBJ1-5 few TRBV19 - CASSIEFWGVGNQPQHF TGTGCCAGTAGTATAGAGTTTTGGGGGGTTGGCAATCAGCCCCAGCATTTT
TRBJ2-5 - TRBV7-2 TRBD2 CASSGGLAEETQYF TGTGCCAGCAGCGGGGGACTAGCGGAAGAGACCCAGTACTTC
TRBJ1-1 - TRBV7-9 - CASSLVRVGPVEAFF TGTGCCAGCAGCTTGGTCCGGGTTGGCCCCGTGGAAGCTTTCTTT
TRBJ2-5 - TRBV5-1 - CASSPLDTEETQYF TGCGCCAGCAGCCCTCTTGACACTGAAGAGACCCAGTACTTC
TRBJ1-1 - TRBV5-1 - CASSLGWTALNTEAFF TGCGCCAGCAGCTTGGGTTGGACAGCTCTGAACACTGAAGCTTTCTTT
TRBJ2-7 - TRBV7-9 - CASSPGTQPSYEQYF TGTGCCAGCAGCCCCGGGACTCAACCCTCCTACGAGCAGTACTTC
TRBJ2-7 - TRBV25-1 TRBD1 CASSEGTGASSHEQYF TGTGCCAGCAGTGAAGGGACAGGGGCGTCAAGCCACGAGCAGTACTTC
TRBJ2-7 few TRBV7-9 - CASSFYEGSYEQYF TGTGCCAGCAGCTTCTATGAGGGTTCCTACGAGCAGTACTTC
TRBJ1-3 - TRBV7-2 - CASSPDSSGNTIYF TGTGCCAGCAGCCCAGACAGCTCTGGAAACACCATATATTTT
TRBJ2-6 once TRBV7-2 - CASSLESSSGANVLTF TGTGCCAGCAGCTTAGAATCGAGCTCTGGGGCCAACGTCCTGACTTTC
TRBJ1-1 once TRBV10-3 TRBD1 CATAGQGLTGTAFF TGTGCCACCGCAGGACAGGGATTGACCGGTACGGCTTTCTTT
TRBJ2-7 few TRBV11-2 TRBD1 CASSVGVGQGRSYEQYF TGTGCCAGCAGCGTAGGGGTGGGACAGGGGCGTTCCTACGAGCAGTACTTC
TRBJ2-3 - TRBV7-3 TRBD2 CASSLKGGADTQYF TGTGCCAGCAGCTTAAAGGGAGGGGCGGATACGCAGTATTTT
TRBJ2-2 - TRBV6-6 - CASSFSGNTGELFF TGTGCCAGCAGTTTTAGCGGGAACACCGGGGAGCTGTTTTTT
TRBJ1-2 few TRBV9 - CASSPHGGRDGYTF TGTGCCAGCAGCCCTCACGGGGGTAGGGATGGCTACACCTTC
TRBJ2-7 few TRBV29-1 - CSVEGGSPYEQYF TGCAGCGTTGAAGGAGGGTCCCCCTACGAGCAGTACTTC
TRBJ2-1 - TRBV10-3 - CAISEDTQGEQFF TGTGCCATCAGTGAGGACACGCAAGGTGAGCAGTTCTTC
TRBJ2-3 - TRBV5-4 - CASRGELATDTQYF TGTGCCAGCAGGGGGGAGCTAGCGACAGATACGCAGTATTTT
TRBJ1-5 - TRBV7-2 TRBD1 CASSLLGRGQGQPQHF TGTGCCAGCAGCTTACTGGGCAGGGGGCAGGGTCAGCCCCAGCATTTT
TRBJ1-1 - TRBV5-1 TRBD1 CASSRGQGTMNTEAFF TGCGCCAGCAGCCGAGGACAGGGGACCATGAACACTGAAGCTTTCTTT
TRBJ1-2 - TRBV10-3 TRBD1 CAIRGGDREGYTF TGTGCCATCAGGGGAGGGGACAGGGAAGGCTACACCTTC
TRBJ2-7 - TRBV28 TRBD2 CASSLRGGLAGREQYF TGTGCCAGCAGCCTCCGAGGAGGACTAGCGGGAAGGGAGCAGTACTTC
TRBJ1-5 - TRBV5-6 TRBD1 CASSLGTGHQPQHF TGTGCCAGCAGCCTCGGGACAGGGCATCAGCCCCAGCATTTT
TRBJ2-3 - TRBV2 TRBD2 CASAGLAPDTQYF TGTGCCAGCGCTGGACTAGCCCCAGATACGCAGTATTTT
TRBJ1-3 - TRBV19 - CASMPSRGQDGSGNTIYF TGTGCCAGTATGCCCAGTCGAGGGCAGGATGGCTCTGGAAACACCATATATTTT
TRBJ1-1 - TRBV2 TRBD1 CASGPGQGITEAFF TGTGCCAGCGGACCGGGACAGGGTATCACTGAAGCTTTCTTT
TRBJ2-2 - TRBV29-1 - CSVGLTNTGELFF TGCAGCGTTGGACTAACGAACACCGGGGAGCTGTTTTTT
TRBJ1-4 few TRBV9 - CASSVAAGVGEKLFF TGTGCCAGCAGCGTAGCTGCGGGGGTGGGTGAAAAACTGTTTTTT
TRBJ2-5 - TRBV5-4 - CASSLGAGQQETQYF TGTGCCAGCAGCTTGGGGGCGGGACAGCAAGAGACCCAGTACTTC